Below, one T cell receptor (beta chain) is given with its context. The antigen it recognizes is unknown. No base qualities exist here, and no much larger clone lies one base off it. These data are taken from a study of blood T cell repertoires in COVID-19 (dated by TCRdb to the early 2020s). About the full investigation: Collaborator samples came from the United States, Italy and Spain and covered acute and convalescent phases of COVID-19. The prospective study material was composed of cDNA or gDNA derived from T cells, B-cell-depleted T cells, or PBMCs. The dataset comprised deeply sampled blood TCRbeta repertoires from subjects exposed to, actively infected with, or recovered from COVID-19. Where available, HLA class I and class II types were obtained from metadata supplied by the sample provider rather than from assay-based typing. The samples were drawn from two sources: the first 160 participants of the ongoing ImmuneRACE study, and 950 to 1,500 subjects contributed by 6 global collaborators. Nearly every sample came with metadata listing a de-identified subject ID, COVID-19 status, age in years and sex. The repertoires were made available in a free public database intended to serve as a resource for research on the immune response to SARS-CoV-2. Findings and caveats that apply to the study as a whole: The amount of clinical and demographic metadata varied by source and participant and was provided uncurated.

Participants in the prospective study were aged 18 to 89 years, lived in about two dozen United States geographic areas, and enrolled through a virtual design. To assign participants to cohorts, the prospective study relied on clinical history that participants themselves reported in a screening survey and a study questionnaire. ImmuneRACE Cohort 3 recovered participants were defined by two consecutive negative NP/OP PCR tests, healthcare professional clearance, or symptom resolution. Each participant in the prospective study had whole blood, serum and a nasopharyngeal or oropharyngeal swab collected by mobile phlebotomists. Participants in the prospective study had the option to provide additional blood draws and questionnaires over an approximately 2-month period. Prospective study blood samples were shipped either frozen or at room temperature before DNA extraction. Via the germline V gene (reference sequence), CDR1 is MNHEY and CDR2 SMNVEV. V loses 0 bases of germline sequence and J loses 4 bases, and the interval between the two ends is 16 bases. The CDR3 goes from the cysteine to the phenylalanine over 17 residues. The sequence is cut down to CDR3 DNA, 51 bases in frame from base 1.

TCRbeta CDR3 regions were amplified from genomic DNA by means of the immunoSEQ Assay, a bias-controlled multiplex PCR. Turning to the authors' computational methods: Nucleated cell counts per sample were estimated from amplification of reference gene primers within the assay. To quantify the absolute abundance of each unique TCRbeta CDR3 rearrangement, sequence reads were collapsed and filtered. For each sample, productive Simpson clonality was calculated by taking the square root of Simpson's diversity index across productive rearrangements. Imported from immuneACCESS, the table was reduced by TCRdb to in-frame sequences with V and J called. These copies leave out some clones; in studies compared against another copy, an unresolved V gene accounts for under half, and the cause of the remainder is not known. V and J calls and clone size are copied from that table; D and trimming were computed from the DNA. This sample gives under 500,000 clones in total; around 91% of them show up just once. The ten largest account for about 1.1% of the sample.

Sequences were obtained from PBMCs or T cells enriched from blood (not recorded which). This TCR derives from a young man who had recovered from COVID-19. The receptor chain draws on TRBV27 and TRBJ2-1; tentative D gene TRBD2, with 5 bases matching. The nucleotide sequence is given as TGTGCCAGCAGTTTATCGCGGCTAGCCAGACCGTACAATGAGCAGTTCTTC. This sequence encodes CASSLSRLARPYNEQFF.